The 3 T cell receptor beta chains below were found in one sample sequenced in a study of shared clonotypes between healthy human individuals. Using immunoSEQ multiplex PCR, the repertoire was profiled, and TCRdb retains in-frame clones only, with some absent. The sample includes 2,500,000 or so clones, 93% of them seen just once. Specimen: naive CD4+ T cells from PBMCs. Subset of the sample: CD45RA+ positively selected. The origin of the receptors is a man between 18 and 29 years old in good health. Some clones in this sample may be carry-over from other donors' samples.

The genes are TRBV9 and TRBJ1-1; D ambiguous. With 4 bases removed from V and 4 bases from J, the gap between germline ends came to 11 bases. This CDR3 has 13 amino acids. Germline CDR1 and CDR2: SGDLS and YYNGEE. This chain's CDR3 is CASSPDTSTEAFF. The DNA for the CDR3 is TGTGCCAGCAGCCCCGACACCAGCACTGAAGCTTTCTTT.

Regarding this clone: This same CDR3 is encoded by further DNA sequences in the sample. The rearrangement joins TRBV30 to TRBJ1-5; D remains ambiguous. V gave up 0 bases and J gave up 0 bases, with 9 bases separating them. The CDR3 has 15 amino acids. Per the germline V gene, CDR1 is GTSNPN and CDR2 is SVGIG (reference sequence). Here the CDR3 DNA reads TGTGCCTGGAGTGTAGGATTATATAGCAATCAGCCCCAGCATTTT. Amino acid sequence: CAWSVGLYSNQPQHF.

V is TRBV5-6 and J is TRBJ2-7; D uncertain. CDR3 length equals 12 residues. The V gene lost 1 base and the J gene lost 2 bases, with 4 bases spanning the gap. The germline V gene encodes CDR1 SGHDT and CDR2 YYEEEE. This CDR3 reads CASSLIPYEQYF. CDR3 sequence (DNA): TGTGCCAGCAGCTTGATCCCCTACGAGCAGTACTTC.